Below are 30 T cell receptor beta chains sequenced from a single sample in a study of OX40 agonist ivuxolimab in advanced cancers. Clones were sequenced by immunoSEQ multiplex PCR, and TCRdb holds only the in-frame ones, with some missing. The table shows about 61,000 clones, with roughly 85% occurring only once. The sample consisted of CD4+ or CD8+ T cells sorted from blood, taken in a trial of the OX40 agonist ivuxolimab. The receptors originated from an adult with an advanced solid tumor such as melanoma, head and neck, liver or kidney cancer.

The chain joins TRBV11-2 to TRBJ1-1; D is unclear. Trimming took off 3 bases at V and 4 bases at J, with 9 bases between the two ends. Looked up from germline, CDR1 is SGHAT and CDR2 is FQNNGV. The CDR3 totals 13 residues. CDR3 in amino acids: CASSLDVLTEAFF. CDR3 bases: TGTGCCAGCAGCTTGGACGTACTCACTGAAGCTTTCTTT.

V is TRBV2 and J is TRBJ2-2; D not resolved. Germline V gene data show CDR1 as SNHLY and CDR2 as FYNNEI. CDR3 length equals 14 residues. V lost 6 bases and J lost 6, with 14 bases in between. The CDR3 DNA reads TGTGCCAGCAGCGTCGACCTAGTTGCCGGGGAGCTGTTTTTT. Residues: CASSVDLVAGELFF.

This chain connects TRBV28 to TRBJ1-1; D uncertain. The CDR3 is made up of 15 amino acids. CDR1 MDHEN and CDR2 SYDVKM come from the germline V gene. The V gene lost 1 base and the J gene lost 1 base, with 10 bases spanning the gap. The CDR3 sequence: CASSLYGRRNTEAFF. In DNA form, the CDR3 reads TGTGCCAGCAGTTTATATGGCCGCAGGAACACTGAAGCTTTCTTT.

This clone was picked up a small number of times. This chain uses TRBV7-2 with TRBJ2-1; weak D call: TRBD2 (6 bases). The CDR3 totals 14 residues. V lost 5 bases and J 0 bases, leaving 8 bases between the germline ends. Germline CDR1 SGHTA, CDR2 FQGNSA. The CDR3: CASSRDFSYNEQFF. As DNA, the CDR3 is TGTGCCAGCAGCCGGGACTTCTCCTACAATGAGCAGTTCTTC.

The rearrangement joins TRBV5-1 to TRBJ2-4, with D possibly matching TRBD2 (6 bases). Germline lookup yields CDR1 SGHRS and CDR2 YFSETQ. V was clipped by 2 bases and J by 8 bases, with 11 bases between them. The CDR3 is 13 amino acids. The CDR3 DNA reads as TGCGCCAGCAGCTTAGGAGGGGAGGACATTCAGTACTTC. Amino acid sequence: CASSLGGEDIQYF.

The chain recombines TRBV29-1 with TRBJ1-5, with D unclear. From germline, CDR1 is SQVTM and CDR2 ANQGSEA. V was clipped by 3 bases and J by 3 bases, with 21 bases between them. The CDR3 runs to 17 residues. In nucleotides, the CDR3 is TGCAGCGTTGATGAACGCCGCGTATGGGAGATCAATCAGCCCCAGCATTTT. Protein product: CSVDERRVWEINQPQHF.

The rearrangement uses TRBV5-4 and TRBJ2-7, with TRBD1 matching 7 bases. V was clipped by 4 bases and J by 5 bases; unmatched bases: 9. CDR3 length: 14 amino acids. Looked up from germline, CDR1 is SGHNT and CDR2 is YYREEE (reference sequence). The CDR3 here is CASSPIDRVDEQYF. Here the CDR3 DNA reads TGTGCCAGCAGCCCAATCGACAGGGTCGACGAGCAGTACTTC.

The V gene is TRBV29-1, the J gene TRBJ2-7; D uncertain. Looked up from germline, CDR1 is SQVTM and CDR2 is ANQGSEA. This CDR3 comprises 11 residues. Between the trimmed V and J ends, which lost 4 bases and 3 bases, there was a span of 7 bases. CDR3 sequence (DNA): TGCAGCGTTGGTACAGACTACGAGCAGTACTTC. This translates into CSVGTDYEQYF.

The rearrangement links TRBV5-4 to TRBJ2-2; the D gene is possibly TRBD2 (6 bases). Germline V lookup: CDR1 SGHNT, CDR2 YYREEE (reference sequence). The CDR3 consists of 14 residues. V gave up 0 bases and J gave up 7 bases, with 10 bases separating them. CDR3: CASSLGREYGELFF. The CDR3 DNA follows: TGTGCCAGCAGCTTGGGGAGGGAGTACGGGGAGCTGTTTTTT.

V gene TRBV4-1 combines with J gene TRBJ2-7, with D perhaps matching TRBD1 or TRBD2 (5 bases each). Trimming took off 2 bases at V and 6 bases at J, with 20 bases between the two ends. CDR3 length: 16 residues. Germline loops: CDR1 MGHRA, CDR2 YSYEKL. CDR3 amino acids: CASSQSEGTVRGEQYF. The CDR3 DNA sequence: TGCGCCAGCAGCCAAAGCGAAGGGACGGTGCGTGGCGAGCAGTACTTC.

The chain carries TRBV5-4 and TRBJ2-3, with 9 bases fitting TRBD2. There are 18 residues in the CDR3. From germline, CDR1 is SGHNT and CDR2 YYREEE (reference sequence). The V and J ends lost 0 bases and 4 bases, in that order; junction bases with no gene match: 12. This CDR3 reads CASSLEGGAGGPADTQYF. The CDR3 nucleotides read TGTGCCAGCAGCTTGGAGGGTGGCGCGGGAGGGCCAGCAGATACGCAGTATTTT.

Details on this clone: At one boundary the junction diverges from the germline segment, which might be a read error. The chain recombines TRBV28 with TRBJ2-2; no clear D gene. The V gene's germline CDR1 is MDHEN and CDR2 SYDVKM. CDR3 size: 15 residues. The DNA for the CDR3 is TGTGCGAGCAGGACGGGCGGTGCGAACACCGGGGAGCTGTTTTTT. Encoded protein: CASRTGGANTGELFF.

The CDR3 coding sequence is TGTGCCAGCAGCCAAGGCCTGGCGGGAGTGGGGCACGGGGAGCTGTTTTTT. Encoded protein: CASSQGLAGVGHGELFF. The chain recombines TRBV4-2 with TRBJ2-2; 7 bases are a match to TRBD2. The CDR3 spans 17 residues. Germline CDR1 reads LGHNA; CDR2 reads YNFKEQ. The V and J ends lost 1 base and 7 bases, in that order; junction bases with no gene match: 12.

The J gene is TRBJ1-5, the V gene TRBV2, with D unclear. V shed 7 bases and J shed 7 bases, with 11 bases lying between them. This CDR3 spans 12 amino acids. Germline V gives CDR1 SNHLY, CDR2 FYNNEI. DNA for the CDR3: TGTGCCAGCACAAGAGACGGGCAGCCCCAGCATTTT. This encodes CASTRDGQPQHF. The full variable domain, with the rest looked up from reference TRBV2 and TRBJ1-5, is EPEVTQTPSHQVTQMGQEVILRCVPISNHLYFYWYRQILGQKVEFLVSFYNNEISEKSEIFDDQFSVERPDGSNFTLKIRSTKLEDSAMYFCASTRDGQPQHFGDGTRLSIL.

The chain has TRBV18 and TRBJ2-1, with 10 bases identical to TRBD1. The CDR3 is 15 residues long. The ends lost 6 bases at V and 5 bases at J; junction bases unmatched: 7. CDR1 KGHSH and CDR2 LQKENI come from the germline V gene. The CDR3 region has the DNA TGTGCCAGCTCCCCCGGGACAGGGGACCACAATGAGCAGTTCTTC. Residues: CASSPGTGDHNEQFF.

V and J are TRBV5-4 and TRBJ2-5; TRBD1 agrees at 8 bases. Germline-derived CDR1 and CDR2 are SGHNT and YYREEE (reference sequence). CDR3 length: 14 residues. The ends lost 5 bases at V and 5 bases at J; junction bases unmatched: 8. The CDR3 DNA reads as TGTGCCAGCAGTGCGGACAGGGCCGACGAGACCCAGTACTTC. This codes for CASSADRADETQYF.

The sample holds one count of this clone. The chain uses TRBV2 and TRBJ2-5, with D possibly being TRBD1 (5 bases). Germline CDR1 and CDR2: SNHLY and FYNNEI. This CDR3 region has 13 residues. Deletions cut 11 bases from V and 4 bases from J, with 17 bases between. This CDR3 is CAGQVGRVETQYF. For the CDR3, the DNA is TGTGCCGGCCAGGTGGGGCGTGTAGAGACCCAGTACTTC.

The count of this clone is one. This CDR3 is CSVEDPGRTIYF. CDR3 DNA: TGCAGCGTTGAAGATCCTGGGAGGACCATATATTTT. The rearrangement links TRBV29-1 to TRBJ1-3; D not resolved. Germline-derived CDR1 and CDR2 are SQVTM and ANQGSEA. Deletions cut 0 bases from V and 10 bases from J, with 10 bases between. The CDR3 is made up of 12 amino acids.

Comments on this clone: The sample has other DNA sequences that encode this CDR3 too. The chain links TRBV27 to TRBJ1-2; 8 bases fit TRBD1. With 3 bases clipped from V and 4 bases from J, the junction kept 4 bases outside the gene matches. The CDR3 totals 14 residues. From germline, CDR1 is MNHEY and CDR2 SMNVEV (reference sequence). DNA for the CDR3: TGTGCCAGCAGTTTGTCCGGACAGGGCTATGGCTACACCTTC. Protein: CASSLSGQGYGYTF.

The chain links TRBV9 to TRBJ1-5; 7 bases agree with TRBD1. Germline lookup yields CDR1 SGDLS and CDR2 YYNGEE. V lost 3 bases, J lost 4 bases, and 4 bases stayed unmatched. The CDR3 sequence is 14 residues long. The CDR3 protein is CASSAGGANQPQHF. The CDR3 region has the DNA TGTGCCAGCAGCGCAGGGGGGGCAAATCAGCCCCAGCATTTT. Using reference TRBV9 and TRBJ1-5 for the parts outside the CDR3, the full variable domain is DSGVTQTPKHLITATGQRVTLRCSPRSGDLSVYWYQQSLDQGLQFLIQYYNGEERAKGNILERFSAQQFPDLHSELNLSSLELGDSALYFCASSAGGANQPQHFGDGTRLSIL.

The J gene is TRBJ2-1, the V gene TRBV6-1, with 10 bases lining up with TRBD1. Losses at the gene ends were 7 bases for V and 7 bases for J; bases not matched to a gene: 7. The CDR3 spans 14 residues. CDR1 is MNHNS, CDR2 SASEGT, per germline. In DNA, the CDR3 is TGTGCCAGCACCCGGGACAGGGGCTGGAATGAGCAGTTCTTC. It codes for CASTRDRGWNEQFF.

V is TRBV7-2 and J is TRBJ2-4; perhaps TRBD1 as D (5 bases). This CDR3 comprises 14 residues. Trimming removed 5 bases from V and 0 bases from J, with 8 bases in between. The germline V gene has CDR1 SGHTA and CDR2 FQGNSA. CDR3: CASSPQGAKNIQYF. The CDR3 DNA is TGTGCCAGCAGCCCGCAGGGAGCCAAAAACATTCAGTACTTC.

This clone is labeled medium-sized. The chain employs TRBV19 and TRBJ1-5; D remains ambiguous. V gave up 1 base and J gave up 0 bases, with 7 bases separating them. Germline CDR1 LNHDA, CDR2 SQIVND (reference sequence). CDR3 length: 15 amino acids. As DNA, the CDR3 is TGTGCCAGTAGTATAGGGGCCATTAGCAATCAGCCCCAGCATTTT. Protein: CASSIGAISNQPQHF.

This chain connects TRBV11-2 to TRBJ2-1; D might be TRBD2 (5 bases). Trimming took off 5 bases at V and 6 bases at J, with 17 bases between the two ends. From germline, CDR1 is SGHAT and CDR2 FQNNGV. The length of the CDR3 is 15 residues. The CDR3 coding sequence is TGTGCCAGCAGCCCAGAGAGGCTAGCTGGCAATGAGCAGTTCTTC. It codes for CASSPERLAGNEQFF.

The DNA for the CDR3 is TGTGCCAGCAGCTTCGAAGGGGGCAATCGCTACACCTTC. Translated, it gives CASSFEGGNRYTF. V and J are TRBV7-9 and TRBJ1-2, with 7 nucleotides matching TRBD1. The CDR3 is 13 residues long. V lost 3 bases to trimming and J lost 9 bases; unmatched junction nucleotides: 7. CDR1 is SEHNR and CDR2 is FQNEAQ in the germline V gene (reference sequence).

The chain recombines TRBV2 with TRBJ2-5; 10 nucleotides align to TRBD2. This CDR3 comprises 15 residues. The germline CDR1 and CDR2 sequences are SNHLY and FYNNEI. J gave up 6 bases and V 3 bases, and 7 bases lay outside the gene matches. The CDR3 region is CASSELSSGSKTQYF. The CDR3 coding sequence is TGTGCCAGCAGTGAGCTGTCTAGCGGGAGTAAGACCCAGTACTTC. Full variable domain (missing parts from reference TRBV2 and TRBJ2-5): EPEVTQTPSHQVTQMGQEVILRCVPISNHLYFYWYRQILGQKVEFLVSFYNNEISEKSEIFDDQFSVERPDGSNFTLKIRSTKLEDSAMYFCASSELSSGSKTQYFGPGTRLLVL.

J is TRBJ2-7 and V is TRBV7-9, with D perhaps TRBD1 or TRBD2 (5 bases each). Trimming took 6 bases from V and 7 from J, leaving 13 bases between them. Germline assignment: CDR1 SEHNR and CDR2 FQNEAQ (reference sequence). CDR3 size: 12 residues. CDR3 DNA sequence: TGTGCCAGCAGTTCGGACACGGGGGAGCAGTACTTC. This translates into CASSSDTGEQYF.

To note about this clone: One end of the junction fails to match germline, which may point to a read error. The genes are TRBV11-2 and TRBJ1-3, with D maybe TRBD1 (5 bases). Germline-derived CDR1 and CDR2 are SGHAT and FQNNGV. The CDR3 has 15 amino acids. The CDR3 loop is CASSSDQGPGSTIYF. CDR3 nucleotide sequence: TGTGCCAGCAGCTCGGATCAGGGTCCTGGAAGCACCATATATTTT. Complete variable domain (other parts from reference TRBV11-2 and TRBJ1-3): EAGVAQSPRYKIIEKRQSVAFWCNPISGHATLYWYQQILGQGPKLLIQFQNNGVVDDSQLPKDRFSAERLKGVDSTLKIQPAKLEDSAVYLCASSSDQGPGSTIYFGEGSWLTVV.

The chain couples TRBV19 to TRBJ1-2; possibly TRBD1 for D (6 bases). Trimming took 2 bases from V and 0 from J, leaving 7 bases between them. Per germline, CDR1 LNHDA and CDR2 SQIVND (reference sequence). This CDR3 contains 14 residues. The CDR3 DNA is TGTGCCAGTAGTATAACAGGGACTAACTATGGCTACACCTTC. It yields the protein CASSITGTNYGYTF.

The chain employs TRBV2 and TRBJ1-4; D ambiguous. The CDR3 has 15 amino acids. Germline lookup yields CDR1 SNHLY and CDR2 FYNNEI. Trimming took off 7 bases at V and 3 bases at J, with 15 bases between the two ends. In nucleotides, the CDR3 is TGTGCCAGCATCCCAGGTACTTCCGCTAATGAAAAACTGTTTTTT. It specifies CASIPGTSANEKLFF.